This is a list of T cell receptor beta chains from one sample in a study of response to subunit inactivated influenza vaccine. TCRdb used MiXCR to reprocess the RT-PCR reads, holding one entry per CDR3 protein. This sample yields around 300,000 distinct CDR3 sequences, of which around 22% are seen a single time; over 9% belongs to the top ten. Sample: PBMCs from blood, taken approximately 20 months after vaccination. Receptors originate from a man between 50 and 75 years old who received an inactivated influenza vaccine. Both conserved end residues are part of each CDR3. D genes are given only for firm matches. Expanded clones get a size class; other rows say once, few or many, or leave the size out.

D	length	size	V	J	DNA	CDR3
.	14	.	TRBV4-3	TRBJ2-2	TGCGCCAGCAGCCCCCTAGGGGACACCGGGGAGCTGTTTTTT	CASSPLGDTGELFF
.	15	.	TRBV7-2	TRBJ1-6	TGTGCCAGCAGCTTAGTGGAAGGGGAAAGCTCACCCCTCCACTTT	CASSLVEGESSPLHF
TRBD1	14	.	TRBV12-3/TRBV12-4	TRBJ1-2	TGTGCCAGCAGAGACAGGGGAGGCATAGCGGGCTACACCTTC	CASRDRGGIAGYTF
.	13	many	TRBV30	TRBJ2-1	TGTGCCTGGAGTCCCGGACACACCAATGAGCAGTTCTTC	CAWSPGHTNEQFF
TRBD1	13	.	TRBV2	TRBJ2-2	TGTGCCAGCAGTGGGACAGGGACCGGGGAGCTGTTTTTT	CASSGTGTGELFF
TRBD2	17	few	TRBV11-1	TRBJ2-1	TGTGCCAGCAGCCCCCACCTAGCGGGAGTTCGATTCAATGAGCAGTTCTTC	CASSPHLAGVRFNEQFF
.	13	.	TRBV28	TRBJ1-2	TGTGCCAGCAGTTTCGGGCAGGGCCATGGCTACACCTTC	CASSFGQGHGYTF
.	14	.	TRBV5-6	TRBJ2-7	TGTGCCAGCAGCTTAAACCCGACATCTTACGAGCAGTACTTC	CASSLNPTSYEQYF
.	11	few	TRBV6-2/TRBV6-3	TRBJ1-3	TGTGCCAGCGAAAGTAGAAACACCATATATTTT	CASESRNTIYF
.	13	.	TRBV28	TRBJ2-7	TGTGCCAGCAGTTTCGGTGATTACTACGAGCAGTACTTC	CASSFGDYYEQYF
.	15	many	TRBV7-2	TRBJ1-5	TGTGCCAGCAGTCTTGCGGGGGACGGCAATCAGCCCCAGCATTTT	CASSLAGDGNQPQHF
.	15	few	TRBV7-9	TRBJ1-2	TGTGCCAGCAGCACTCTTCGAGGGAAAACGTATGGCTACACCTTC	CASSTLRGKTYGYTF
.	12	few	TRBV28	TRBJ1-4	TGTGCCAGCAGTTTGCTTAATGAAAAACTGTTTTTT	CASSLLNEKLFF
.	14	.	TRBV7-9	TRBJ1-1	TGTGCCAGCAGCTTAGACTGGGGAAACACTGAAGCTTTCTTT	CASSLDWGNTEAFF
TRBD1	17	few	TRBV12-3/TRBV12-4	TRBJ2-3	TGTGCCAGCAGTTTATGGGGACAGGGTAAGGGCACAGATACGCAGTATTTT	CASSLWGQGKGTDTQYF
TRBD2	16	few	TRBV9	TRBJ2-1	TGTGCCAGCAGCGTAGGGCTAGCGGGGGCCTACAATGAGCAGTTCTTC	CASSVGLAGAYNEQFF
.	12	few	TRBV20-1	TRBJ1-2	TGCAGTGCCACAACTTCAGGGTTTGGCTACACCTTC	CSATTSGFGYTF
TRBD1	16	.	TRBV5-1	TRBJ1-2	TGCGCCAGCAGCCCTGGACGGGCAGGGGGCGTCTATGGCTACACCTTC	CASSPGRAGGVYGYTF
.	17	.	TRBV7-2	TRBJ1-3	TGTGCCAGCAGCCCCCGGCGGGGGGCAGGCTATGGAAACACCATATATTTT	CASSPRRGAGYGNTIYF
.	13	.	TRBV12-3/TRBV12-4	TRBJ2-5	TGTGCCAGCAGTCTGTTGGTCGAAGAGACCCAGTACTTC	CASSLLVEETQYF
.	14	.	TRBV7-2	TRBJ2-3	TGTGCCAGCAGCCCGGTGCAGGGCACAGATACGCAGTATTTT	CASSPVQGTDTQYF
.	14	few	TRBV12-3/TRBV12-4	TRBJ1-3	TGTGCCAGCAGTTTCCTCCTCTCTGGAAACACCATATATTTT	CASSFLLSGNTIYF
.	14	few	TRBV6-4	TRBJ1-3	TGTGCCAGCAGTGACACCCGGTCCGGAAACACCATATATTTT	CASSDTRSGNTIYF
TRBD2	17	.	TRBV28	TRBJ2-7	TGTGCCAGCAGTTCCCCGGGACTAGCGGGAGTTTCCTACGAGCAGTACTTC	CASSSPGLAGVSYEQYF
TRBD2	16	few	TRBV9	TRBJ2-1	TGTGCCAGCAGCGTAGGAGGGCGGGGGTCCTACAATGAGCAGTTCTTC	CASSVGGRGSYNEQFF
.	13	few	TRBV19	TRBJ1-5	TGTGCCAGTAGTATAGACTTACGGCAGCCCCAGCATTTT	CASSIDLRQPQHF
.	13	many	TRBV20-1	TRBJ1-5	TGCAGTGCTATAAGGGGGGGAAATCAGCCCCAGCATTTT	CSAIRGGNQPQHF
.	14	few	TRBV29-1	TRBJ1-2	TGCAGCGTGCCGACCGCATTGTCCCACTATGGCTACACCTTC	CSVPTALSHYGYTF
TRBD1	17	.	TRBV6-5	TRBJ2-5	TGTGCCAGCAGTTCCTCGGACAGGGGAATCGGGGTAGAGACCCAGTACTTC	CASSSSDRGIGVETQYF
.	17	few	TRBV7-9	TRBJ2-1	TGTGCCAGCAGCCCACCGTCGGACCGTCGGTCCTACAATGAGCAGTTCTTC	CASSPPSDRRSYNEQFF
.	15	few	TRBV2	TRBJ1-1	TGTGCCAGCAGTGAAGATCTAGGAATGAACACTGAAGCTTTCTTT	CASSEDLGMNTEAFF
.	15	.	TRBV5-4	TRBJ1-1	TGTGCCAGCCCCTCCGGCGGGGCACTTAACACTGAAGCTTTCTTT	CASPSGGALNTEAFF
.	19	.	TRBV11-2	TRBJ2-3	TGTGCCAGCAGCTTAAAATTGGTGTGGGGTAGCGGCGACACAGATACGCAGTATTTT	CASSLKLVWGSGDTDTQYF
.	18	.	TRBV6-1	TRBJ2-7	TGTGCCAGCAGTGAAGCGCTTCCGTGGCAGGGATACTACGACGAGCAGTACTTC	CASSEALPWQGYYDEQYF
.	14	many	TRBV12-3/TRBV12-4	TRBJ1-2	TGTGCCAGCGCTTCTGGGGGGGCGGGCTATGGCTACACCTTC	CASASGGAGYGYTF
TRBD1	15	once	TRBV19	TRBJ1-1	TGTGCCAGTAGTATAGGAGGGGGCCCGAACACTGAAGCTTTCTTT	CASSIGGGPNTEAFF
TRBD1	18	many	TRBV3-1	TRBJ1-5	TGTGCCAGCAGCCAGGACCTTTCGACAGGGAAGTTAAATCAGCCCCAGCATTTT	CASSQDLSTGKLNQPQHF
.	14	few	TRBV11-2	TRBJ1-2	TGTGCCAGCAGCCCCAGGGCGGCTAACTATGGCTACACCTTC	CASSPRAANYGYTF
TRBD1	13	.	TRBV12-3/TRBV12-4	TRBJ2-7	TGTGCCAGCAGTTTAGGGGGACAGGGGACGTTTCGCTTC	CASSLGGQGTFRF
.	13	few	TRBV27	TRBJ1-2	TGTGCCAGCAGTTTTCTGGCAGACTATGGCTACACCTTC	CASSFLADYGYTF
.	13	many	TRBV12-5	TRBJ1-1	TGTGCTAGTGGTTTGTTCGGGCAGATCGGGGCTTTCTTT	CASGLFGQIGAFF
TRBD2	20	few	TRBV7-2	TRBJ2-1	TGTGCCAGCAGCGGACCCCACCTTTGGACTAGCGGGAGTACCTACAATGAGCAGTTCTTC	CASSGPHLWTSGSTYNEQFF
TRBD1	15	few	TRBV25-1	TRBJ2-3	TGTGCCAGCAGTGAATTGGGACAGGGCACAGATACGCAGTATTTT	CASSELGQGTDTQYF
.	14	few	TRBV4-3	TRBJ1-5	TGCGCCAGCAGCCAAGACAGGGGATATCAGCCCCAGCATTTT	CASSQDRGYQPQHF
.	13	few	TRBV12-3/TRBV12-4	TRBJ2-7	TGTGCCAGCAGCGGGACGGCGATCTACGAGCAGTACTTC	CASSGTAIYEQYF
.	14	few	TRBV20-1	TRBJ2-1	TGCAGTGCTAGTCTCATCTCCTCCTACAATGAGCAGTTCTTC	CSASLISSYNEQFF
TRBD2	16	.	TRBV5-6	TRBJ2-3	TGTGCCAGCAGCTTGACCAGCGGGATTCTGGCAGATACGCAGTATTTT	CASSLTSGILADTQYF
.	14	.	TRBV6-5	TRBJ1-2	TGTGCCAGCAGTTATAGGGCAGGCCGCTATGGCTACACCTTC	CASSYRAGRYGYTF
.	14	few	TRBV29-1	TRBJ2-4	TGCAGCGTTTCTATGAAAGGAGCCAAAAACATTCAGTACTTC	CSVSMKGAKNIQYF
.	12	.	TRBV20-1	TRBJ2-2	TGCAGTGCTAGGCTCGCCAACGGGGAGCTGTTTTTT	CSARLANGELFF
.	11	few	TRBV12-3/TRBV12-4	TRBJ1-1	TGTGCCAGCAGTCTAGGCAGTAGAGCTTTCTTT	CASSLGSRAFF
.	11	few	TRBV28	TRBJ2-7	TGTGCCAGCAGTCGTAACTACGAGCAGTACTTC	CASSRNYEQYF
.	15	few	TRBV29-1	TRBJ2-1	TGCAGCGTTGACGTCTTGAGGCGCTCCTACAATGAGCAGTTCTTC	CSVDVLRRSYNEQFF
.	13	.	TRBV7-2	TRBJ2-2	TGTGCCAGCAGCTTAGATACAGCCGGGGAGCTGTTTTTT	CASSLDTAGELFF
.	15	many	TRBV6-2/TRBV6-3	TRBJ1-2	TGTGCCAGCAGCCCGGGACGGTTAGCTAACTATGGCTACACCTTC	CASSPGRLANYGYTF
TRBD1	14	few	TRBV3-1	TRBJ1-2	TGTGCCAGCAGCCAGGGGACAGGGCTCTATGGCTACACCTTC	CASSQGTGLYGYTF
TRBD1	15	.	TRBV20-1	TRBJ1-5	TGCAGTGCTATCCCAGGGGGCCGCACCAATCAGCCCCAGCATTTT	CSAIPGGRTNQPQHF
.	15	.	TRBV14	TRBJ2-1	TGTGCCAGCAGCCCCGGGGTAGAGCGTGGCCATGAGCAGTTCTTC	CASSPGVERGHEQFF
.	13	.	TRBV29-1	TRBJ1-5	TGCAGCGTTGGGGCAGGGGGCAATCAGCCCCAGCATTTT	CSVGAGGNQPQHF
.	13	.	TRBV7-9	TRBJ1-1	TGTGCCAGCAGCTTACCCGGGTTTCCTGAAGCTTTCTTT	CASSLPGFPEAFF